This is a list of T cell receptor beta chains from one sample in a study of blood T cell repertoires in COVID-19. Profiled with immunoSEQ multiplex PCR; TCRdb holds only in-frame clones, not every one. The sample shows roughly 120,000 clones, 88% of them seen only once. Sample: peripheral blood. These receptors all come from a woman aged 45-65 years with active or convalescent COVID-19. The CDR3 runs from the conserved cysteine through the conserved F or W. Fields, in order: CDR3 DNA, CDR3 protein, V gene, CDR3 length, J gene, clone size, D gene. The D gene is left open where the match is weak. The size field is filled for only some rows; it gives once, few, many or a size class.

CDR3 DNA: TGTGCCAGCAGCTACCGGACAGAGTACACCGGGGAGCTGTTTTTT
CDR3 protein: CASSYRTEYTGELFF
V gene: TRBV7-2
CDR3 length: 15
J gene: TRBJ2-2
clone size: NA
D gene: NA

CDR3 DNA: TGTGCCAGCTACAGTAGAGGGAATTCACCCCTCCACTTT
CDR3 protein: CASYSRGNSPLHF
V gene: TRBV28
CDR3 length: 13
J gene: TRBJ1-6
clone size: few
D gene: NA

CDR3 DNA: TGTGCCAGCAGTTTACGCCAGGGCCATCAGCCCCAGCATTTT
CDR3 protein: CASSLRQGHQPQHF
V gene: TRBV28
CDR3 length: 14
J gene: TRBJ1-5
clone size: NA
D gene: NA

CDR3 DNA: TGTGCCAGCAGTTTTGCGAGAAACACCATATATTTT
CDR3 protein: CASSFARNTIYF
V gene: TRBV12-3/TRBV12-4
CDR3 length: 12
J gene: TRBJ1-3
clone size: NA
D gene: NA

CDR3 DNA: TGTGCCAGTAGTATCATCCGGCAGAGGCCTGATGAAAAACTGTTTTTT
CDR3 protein: CASSIIRQRPDEKLFF
V gene: TRBV19
CDR3 length: 16
J gene: TRBJ1-4
clone size: NA
D gene: NA

CDR3 DNA: TGTGCCAGCAGCTTCGTCCCAGGGGCTGGAAACACCATATATTTT
CDR3 protein: CASSFVPGAGNTIYF
V gene: TRBV7-2
CDR3 length: 15
J gene: TRBJ1-3
clone size: NA
D gene: NA

CDR3 DNA: TGTGCCAGTAGCGATATCTGGCAAGGAAACACCATATATTTT
CDR3 protein: CASSDIWQGNTIYF
V gene: TRBV19
CDR3 length: 14
J gene: TRBJ1-3
clone size: NA
D gene: NA

CDR3 DNA: TGCAGCGTTGAAGGCGGCGGGGCCGGCTACACCTTC
CDR3 protein: CSVEGGGAGYTF
V gene: TRBV29-1
CDR3 length: 12
J gene: TRBJ1-2
clone size: NA
D gene: NA

CDR3 DNA: TGTGCCAGCTCCCGGAGGGAGGGAAGTAGCGAGCAGTACTTC
CDR3 protein: CASSRREGSSEQYF
V gene: TRBV18
CDR3 length: 14
J gene: TRBJ2-7
clone size: NA
D gene: TRBD2

CDR3 DNA: TGTGCCTGGAGCCAAACCAGGGGGCGGGATGCGGGCACTGAAGCTTTCTTT
CDR3 protein: CAWSQTRGRDAGTEAFF
V gene: TRBV30
CDR3 length: 17
J gene: TRBJ1-1
clone size: NA
D gene: TRBD1

CDR3 DNA: TGTGCCAGTAGACAGGGGGTATTGAGCAATCAGCCCCAGCATTTT
CDR3 protein: CASRQGVLSNQPQHF
V gene: TRBV19
CDR3 length: 15
J gene: TRBJ1-5
clone size: NA
D gene: TRBD1

CDR3 DNA: TGTGCCAGCAGGGTAGGGACTAGCGGGATATACGAGCAGTACTTC
CDR3 protein: CASRVGTSGIYEQYF
V gene: TRBV6-6
CDR3 length: 15
J gene: TRBJ2-7
clone size: NA
D gene: TRBD2

CDR3 DNA: TGTGCCAGCCCTAGCGCCTACTATAATTCACCCCTCCACTTT
CDR3 protein: CASPSAYYNSPLHF
V gene: TRBV7-6
CDR3 length: 14
J gene: TRBJ1-6
clone size: NA
D gene: NA

CDR3 DNA: TGTGCCAGCAGTGACTCGAGTGGGCGGGAGTGGCAAGAGACCCAGTACTTC
CDR3 protein: CASSDSSGREWQETQYF
V gene: TRBV25-1
CDR3 length: 17
J gene: TRBJ2-5
clone size: NA
D gene: TRBD2

CDR3 DNA: TGTGCCAGCAGTCTTACAGGGGGTTACAATCAGCCCCAGCATTTT
CDR3 protein: CASSLTGGYNQPQHF
V gene: TRBV6-5
CDR3 length: 15
J gene: TRBJ1-5
clone size: NA
D gene: TRBD1

CDR3 DNA: TGTGCCAGCAGCCCCGGGACACATTATGGAAACACCATATATTTT
CDR3 protein: CASSPGTHYGNTIYF
V gene: TRBV6-5
CDR3 length: 15
J gene: TRBJ1-3
clone size: NA
D gene: NA

CDR3 DNA: TGTGCTACAATGGAGGATCCCCGCTCCTACGAGCAGTACTTC
CDR3 protein: CATMEDPRSYEQYF
V gene: TRBV27
CDR3 length: 14
J gene: TRBJ2-7
clone size: NA
D gene: NA

CDR3 DNA: TGTGCCAGCAGCCCTTCCGGGGAGCTGTTTTTT
CDR3 protein: CASSPSGELFF
V gene: TRBV12-3/TRBV12-4
CDR3 length: 11
J gene: TRBJ2-2
clone size: NA
D gene: NA

CDR3 DNA: TGCGCCAGCAGCCAATTAGACAGCAATAATTCACCCCTCCACTTT
CDR3 protein: CASSQLDSNNSPLHF
V gene: TRBV4-1
CDR3 length: 15
J gene: TRBJ1-6
clone size: NA
D gene: NA

CDR3 DNA: TGTGCCAGTAGTATCGGGGGGCACTATAACTATGGCTACACCTTC
CDR3 protein: CASSIGGHYNYGYTF
V gene: TRBV19
CDR3 length: 15
J gene: TRBJ1-2
clone size: NA
D gene: NA

CDR3 DNA: TGTGCCAGCACCCAACGGCCAGGCTATGGCTACACCTTC
CDR3 protein: CASTQRPGYGYTF
V gene: TRBV28
CDR3 length: 13
J gene: TRBJ1-2
clone size: NA
D gene: NA

CDR3 DNA: TGTGCCAGCAGCCAACCCACCGGGACTAGTGTAAATGAGCAGTTCTTC
CDR3 protein: CASSQPTGTSVNEQFF
V gene: TRBV4-2
CDR3 length: 16
J gene: TRBJ2-1
clone size: NA
D gene: TRBD2

CDR3 DNA: TGTGCCATCAGGGTCGGGGGGCAGGGGACAGATACGCAGTATTTT
CDR3 protein: CAIRVGGQGTDTQYF
V gene: TRBV10-3
CDR3 length: 15
J gene: TRBJ2-3
clone size: once
D gene: NA

CDR3 DNA: TGTGCCAGCAGTTACGTCGGTGAGCCCCAGCATTTT
CDR3 protein: CASSYVGEPQHF
V gene: TRBV6-6
CDR3 length: 12
J gene: TRBJ1-5
clone size: NA
D gene: NA

CDR3 DNA: TGTGCCAGCAGCCCTACGTACCTGGACAGGAGGGGGACCGGGGAGCTGTTTTTT
CDR3 protein: CASSPTYLDRRGTGELFF
V gene: TRBV9
CDR3 length: 18
J gene: TRBJ2-2
clone size: once
D gene: NA

CDR3 DNA: TGCAGCGTTGTGTCGGGTTACGAGCAGTACTTC
CDR3 protein: CSVVSGYEQYF
V gene: TRBV29-1
CDR3 length: 11
J gene: TRBJ2-7
clone size: NA
D gene: NA

CDR3 DNA: TGTGCCATCAGTGATACTGGGGCCAACGTCCTGACTTTC
CDR3 protein: CAISDTGANVLTF
V gene: TRBV10-3
CDR3 length: 13
J gene: TRBJ2-6
clone size: NA
D gene: NA

CDR3 DNA: TGCGCCAGCAGCCATTTGGGGGGTTGGAGGGATGGCTACACCTTC
CDR3 protein: CASSHLGGWRDGYTF
V gene: TRBV4-1
CDR3 length: 15
J gene: TRBJ1-2
clone size: NA
D gene: NA

CDR3 DNA: TGTGCCAGCAGCTTGACTAGCGGGAGCGTTAATGAGCAGTTCTTC
CDR3 protein: CASSLTSGSVNEQFF
V gene: TRBV9
CDR3 length: 15
J gene: TRBJ2-1
clone size: NA
D gene: TRBD2

CDR3 DNA: TGCGCCAGCAGCTCCGGACAGGGCAATCAGCCCCAGCATTTT
CDR3 protein: CASSSGQGNQPQHF
V gene: TRBV5-1
CDR3 length: 14
J gene: TRBJ1-5
clone size: few
D gene: TRBD1

CDR3 DNA: TGTGCCTCCGGCCAGACAGACTATGGCTACACCTTC
CDR3 protein: CASGQTDYGYTF
V gene: TRBV7-9
CDR3 length: 12
J gene: TRBJ1-2
clone size: NA
D gene: NA